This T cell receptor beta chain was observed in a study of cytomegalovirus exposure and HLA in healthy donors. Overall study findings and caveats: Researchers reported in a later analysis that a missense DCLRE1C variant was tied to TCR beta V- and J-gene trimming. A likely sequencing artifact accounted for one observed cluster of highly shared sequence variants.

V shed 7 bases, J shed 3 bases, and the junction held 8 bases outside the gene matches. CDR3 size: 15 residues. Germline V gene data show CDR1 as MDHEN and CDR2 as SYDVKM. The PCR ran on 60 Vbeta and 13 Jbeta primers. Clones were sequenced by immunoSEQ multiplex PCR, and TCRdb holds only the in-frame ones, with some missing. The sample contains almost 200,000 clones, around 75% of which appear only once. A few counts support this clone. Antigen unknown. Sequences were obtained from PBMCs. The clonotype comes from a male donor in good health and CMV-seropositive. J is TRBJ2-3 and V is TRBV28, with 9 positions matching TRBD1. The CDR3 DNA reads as TGTGCCAGCACTTCGGTGGGACAGGGAACAGATACGCAGTATTTT. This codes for CASTSVGQGTDTQYF.